Listed here are 12 T cell receptor beta chains from one sample, sequenced in a study of T cells in Graves' hyperthyroidism and ophthalmopathy. TCR beta CDR3 region amplification was performed from RNA transcripts. HTBI primers were the set used in a first-round RT-PCR of the TCR CDR3. TCRdb used MiXCR to reprocess the multiplex PCR reads, holding one entry per CDR3 protein. Altogether more than 300,000 distinct CDR3 sequences are present, about 15% being singletons, with the ten largest covering roughly 21%. Sample: blood. The receptors stem from a woman between 25 and 40 years old with Graves' ophthalmopathy.

This clonotype was observed many times. The chain uses TRBV28 and TRBJ2-1; D remains ambiguous. The CDR3 extends over 12 amino acids. Germline V CDR1 and CDR2: MDHEN, SYDVKM. V lost 10 bases and J lost 2, with 9 bases in between. The CDR3 region has the DNA TGTGCCAACCGCGAGACCTACAATGAGCAGTTCTTC. Encoded protein: CANRETYNEQFF.

This clonotype was seen at least ten times. The V and J genes are TRBV28 and TRBJ2-7, with 13 bases aligning to TRBD2. This CDR3 has 15 residues. J lost 4 bases, V lost 2 bases, and 2 bases had no gene match. Germline V gene data show CDR1 as MDHEN and CDR2 as SYDVKM. CDR3 region: CASSLGLAGVYEQYF. Here the CDR3 DNA reads TGTGCCAGCAGTTTAGGACTAGCGGGGGTTTACGAGCAGTACTTC.

Remarks on this clonotype: A read error is possible here, since a much larger clone lies one base away. J is TRBJ2-1 and V is TRBV12-3 or TRBV12-4; D unresolved. The CDR3 has 16 amino acids. DNA of the CDR3: TGTGCCAGCAGCTACGACTCCGCTAACTCCTACAGTGAGCAGTTCTTC. This sequence encodes CASSYDSANSYSEQFF.

This clonotype turned up a few times. The chain joins TRBV6-6 to TRBJ2-1; D may be TRBD1 (6 bases). The germline V gene has CDR1 MNHNY and CDR2 SVGAGI (reference sequence). V gave up 2 bases and J gave up 6 bases, with 8 bases separating them. The CDR3 is 13 amino acids. The chain's CDR3 is CASSYPTGNEQFF. The CDR3 DNA reads as TGTGCCAGCAGTTACCCGACAGGCAATGAGCAGTTCTTC.

In DNA, the CDR3 is TGTGCCAGCAGCTATAGTGGGGGGGCCGGGGCGTATGAGCAGTTCTTC. This encodes CASSYSGGAGAYEQFF. The chain couples TRBV7-2 to TRBJ2-1, with a tentative D call TRBD2 (7 bases). CDR1 is SGHTA, CDR2 FQGNSA, per germline. This CDR3 has 16 residues. Trimming took 4 bases from V and 8 from J, leaving 21 bases between them.

Ten or more counts support this clonotype. The chain uses TRBV6-1 and TRBJ2-7; 9 nucleotides align to TRBD1. After removal of 0 bases from V and 1 base from J, the junction contained 13 bases not matched to a gene. The CDR3 runs 19 residues. The germline V gene encodes CDR1 MNHNS and CDR2 SASEGT. CDR3 loop: CASSEAGDRDPNPSYEQYF. CDR3 bases: TGTGCCAGCAGTGAAGCGGGGGACAGGGACCCAAATCCTTCCTACGAGCAGTACTTC.

At least ten counts were recorded for this clonotype. The rearrangement uses TRBV20-1 and TRBJ2-7; TRBD2 aligns across 8 bases. This CDR3 has 17 amino acids. The germline gives CDR1 DFQATT, CDR2 SNEGSKA (reference sequence). The J segment lost 0 bases and the V segment lost 0 bases, leaving 10 bases of the junction unmatched. CDR3 sequence (DNA): TGCAGTGCTAGAGACCCCGCCCCCAGCGGGGGCTCCTACGAGCAGTACTTC. Encoded protein: CSARDPAPSGGSYEQYF.

This clonotype was detected only a few times. The V gene is TRBV6-1, the J gene TRBJ1-4; weak D call: TRBD1 (6 bases). Germline V gene lookup returns CDR1 MNHNS and CDR2 SASEGT. Trimming pared 6 bases from V and 7 bases from J, leaving 15 bases between. This CDR3 spans 14 amino acids. The CDR3 DNA follows: TGTGCCAGCAGCGAACAGGGACAAACTGAAAAACTGTTTTTT. Translated: CASSEQGQTEKLFF.

A few counts support this clonotype. J is TRBJ2-3 and V is TRBV29-1; possible D gene TRBD2, 7 bases. The germline gives CDR1 SQVTM, CDR2 ANQGSEA. This CDR3 is 14 amino acids long. The ends were cut back, 7 bases at V and 2 bases at J, with 16 bases in the middle. In DNA, the CDR3 is TGCAGCGCTCGAAAGGGGGGGAACACAGATACGCAGTATTTT. Translating it yields CSARKGGNTDTQYF.

This clonotype was seen many times. V and J are TRBV20-1 and TRBJ2-7, with 7 nucleotides matching TRBD1. V dropped 3 bases and J dropped 2; count of bases not matched to a gene: 7. CDR3 length: 14 amino acids. Germline values: CDR1 DFQATT, CDR2 SNEGSKA (reference sequence). The DNA of the CDR3 is TGCAGTGCTAGGAAAAGACAGGGACCCTACGAGCAGTACTTC. Translation gives CSARKRQGPYEQYF.

In this sample, this clonotype turned up many times. V is TRBV20-1 and J is TRBJ2-3; TRBD2 aligns across 7 bases. The germline V gene encodes CDR1 DFQATT and CDR2 SNEGSKA (reference sequence). This CDR3 has 19 amino acids. V shed 6 bases, J shed 1 base, and the junction held 22 bases outside the gene matches. CDR3 protein: CSAPHQTSPALTRTDTQYF. For the CDR3, the DNA is TGCAGTGCGCCACACCAGACTAGCCCAGCGTTAACCCGCACAGATACGCAGTATTTT.

A few counts support this clonotype. V is TRBV6-1 and J is TRBJ2-7, with 7 nucleotides matching TRBD1. V lost 3 bases and J lost 1; bases outside the gene matches: 9. Germline V gene data show CDR1 as MNHNS and CDR2 as SASEGT. The CDR3 runs 16 residues. The CDR3 sequence: CASSDHAGTASYEQYF. CDR3 sequence (DNA): TGTGCCAGCAGTGACCATGCCGGGACAGCTTCCTACGAGCAGTACTTC.